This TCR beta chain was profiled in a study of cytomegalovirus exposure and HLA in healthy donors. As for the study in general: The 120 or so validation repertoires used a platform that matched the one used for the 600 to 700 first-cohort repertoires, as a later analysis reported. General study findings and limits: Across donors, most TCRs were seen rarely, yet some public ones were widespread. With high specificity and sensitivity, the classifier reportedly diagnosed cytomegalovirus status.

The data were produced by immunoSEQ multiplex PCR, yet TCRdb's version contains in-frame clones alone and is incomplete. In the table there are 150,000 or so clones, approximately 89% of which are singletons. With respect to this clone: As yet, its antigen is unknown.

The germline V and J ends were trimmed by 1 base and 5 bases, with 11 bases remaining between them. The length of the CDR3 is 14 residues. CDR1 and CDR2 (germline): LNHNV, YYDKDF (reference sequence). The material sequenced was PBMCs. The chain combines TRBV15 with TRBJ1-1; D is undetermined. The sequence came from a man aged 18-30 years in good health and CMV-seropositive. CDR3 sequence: CATSRGGRGTEAFF. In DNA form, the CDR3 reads TGTGCCACCAGCAGAGGGGGTCGAGGGACTGAAGCTTTCTTT.